These T cell receptor beta chains were read from a single sample in a study of cytomegalovirus exposure and HLA in healthy donors. Produced via immunoSEQ multiplex PCR; TCRdb's table is partial and in-frame only. The sample holds approximately 140,000 clones, roughly four fifths seen once. Sequenced material: PBMCs. Receptors originate from a woman between 50 and 59 years old in good health and CMV-seronegative. Each CDR3 is given with its conserved first and last residue. D genes are given only for firm matches. Size is omitted from some rows. Given values are once, few, many or a class for expanded clones.

TRBV28	.	TRBJ2-5	TRBD2	CASSLASGGEETQYF	TGTGCCAGCAGTTTGGCTAGCGGGGGCGAAGAGACCCAGTACTTC
TRBV4-1	.	TRBJ2-2	.	CASSQTYGGLNTGELFF	TGCGCCAGCAGCCAGACCTATGGGGGCCTGAACACCGGGGAGCTGTTTTTT
TRBV7-2	.	TRBJ2-5	TRBD2	CASSLVSGGYQETQYF	TGTGCCAGCAGCTTAGTAAGCGGGGGGTACCAAGAGACCCAGTACTTC
TRBV5-1	.	TRBJ2-5	TRBD2	CASSLFGTNQETQYF	TGCGCCAGCAGCTTGTTCGGGACTAACCAAGAGACCCAGTACTTC
TRBV29-1	.	TRBJ1-1	.	CSVSFYSRNRNTEAFF	TGCAGCGTAAGTTTTTACAGCAGGAACAGGAACACTGAAGCTTTCTTT
TRBV5-5	once	TRBJ1-5	.	CASSLEWGRENQPQHF	TGTGCCAGCAGCTTGGAATGGGGGAGGGAAAATCAGCCCCAGCATTTT
TRBV27	.	TRBJ1-4	.	CVSSQGFATNEKLFF	TGTGTCAGCAGCCAGGGATTTGCAACTAATGAAAAACTGTTTTTT
TRBV15	.	TRBJ2-3	TRBD2	CATSSKRGAADTQYF	TGTGCCACCAGCAGCAAGCGGGGGGCCGCAGATACGCAGTATTTT
TRBV9	.	TRBJ2-7	.	CASSVAGGPYYEQYF	TGTGCCAGCAGCGTAGCGGGGGGCCCGTACTACGAGCAGTACTTC
TRBV7-2	.	TRBJ2-7	TRBD1	CASSLASGQGAYEQYF	TGTGCCAGCAGCTTAGCCTCCGGACAGGGGGCGTACGAGCAGTACTTC
TRBV6-5	few	TRBJ1-5	.	CASSEAGGGQPQHF	TGTGCCAGCAGTGAGGCAGGCGGAGGTCAGCCCCAGCATTTT
TRBV5-1	.	TRBJ2-5	.	CASSSPEGVQETQYF	TGCGCCAGCAGCTCACCTGAGGGGGTACAAGAGACCCAGTACTTC
TRBV19	few	TRBJ2-1	TRBD2	CASSITALAGYNEQFF	TGTGCCAGTAGTATTACGGCACTAGCGGGGTACAATGAGCAGTTCTTC
TRBV7-6	.	TRBJ2-1	TRBD1	CASSFYRGNEQFF	TGTGCCAGCAGCTTTTACAGGGGAAATGAGCAGTTCTTC
TRBV7-2	.	TRBJ1-6	.	CASSLVGRTAYNSPLHF	TGTGCCAGCAGCTTAGTAGGGCGGACAGCGTATAATTCACCCCTCCACTTT
TRBV29-1	.	TRBJ1-1	.	CSVDETRGGGAFF	TGCAGCGTTGACGAAACCAGGGGCGGGGGAGCTTTCTTT
TRBV28	.	TRBJ2-7	TRBD1	CASSRGQYEQYF	TGTGCCAGCAGCCGGGGACAGTACGAGCAGTACTTC
TRBV5-8	few	TRBJ2-3	TRBD2	CASSLERGGSYF	TGTGCCAGCAGCTTGGAGCGGGGGGGCTCGTATTTT
TRBV19	.	TRBJ2-5	.	CASSGGMGETQYF	TGTGCCAGTAGTGGGGGGATGGGGGAGACCCAGTACTTC
TRBV11-2	.	TRBJ2-7	.	CASSLVGPNKEQYF	TGTGCCAGCAGCTTAGTTGGGCCTAACAAGGAGCAGTACTTC
TRBV5-6	.	TRBJ2-7	.	CASSYDIYEQYF	TGTGCCAGCAGCTATGACATCTACGAGCAGTACTTC
TRBV4-3	.	TRBJ2-2	.	CASSLSRAVGELFF	TGCGCCAGCAGCCTCTCGAGGGCCGTCGGGGAGCTGTTTTTT
TRBV30	few	TRBJ1-3	TRBD1	CAWGQGRGSGNTIYF	TGTGCCTGGGGACAGGGAAGGGGATCTGGAAACACCATATATTTT
TRBV14	once	TRBJ2-5	TRBD1	CASSRDRAYQETQYF	TGTGCCAGCAGCCGGGACAGGGCTTACCAAGAGACCCAGTACTTC
TRBV27	.	TRBJ2-3	.	CASSFGYTQYF	TGTGCCAGCTCCTTCGGGTATACGCAGTATTTT
TRBV5-1	.	TRBJ1-1	TRBD1	CASSGGQPKIEAFF	TGCGCCAGCAGCGGGGGACAGCCGAAAATTGAAGCTTTCTTT
TRBV6-1	.	TRBJ1-4	.	CASIVVPGGDEKLFF	TGTGCCAGCATCGTTGTCCCAGGAGGTGATGAAAAACTGTTTTTT
TRBV2	.	TRBJ2-1	.	CASSADSNNEQFF	TGTGCCAGCAGTGCGGACAGCAACAATGAGCAGTTCTTC
TRBV5-1	.	TRBJ1-1	TRBD1	CASSFTGAAVEAFF	TGCGCCAGCAGCTTTACAGGGGCGGCCGTTGAAGCTTTCTTT
TRBV4-2	few	TRBJ1-2	.	CASSQVRGLNYGYTF	TGTGCCAGCAGCCAAGTAAGAGGGCTCAACTATGGCTACACCTTC
TRBV5-5	.	TRBJ1-2	.	CASSPDTNYGYTF	TGTGCCAGCAGCCCCGACACTAACTATGGCTACACCTTC
TRBV9	.	TRBJ1-3	TRBD1	CASSRTGPGNTIYF	TGTGCCAGCAGTCGGACAGGGCCTGGAAACACCATATATTTT
TRBV6-5	.	TRBJ2-7	.	CASSYSGRAYEQYF	TGTGCCAGCAGTTACTCAGGCAGGGCTTACGAGCAGTACTTC
TRBV5-4	.	TRBJ2-1	.	CASSGYGQSYNEQFF	TGTGCCAGCAGCGGCTATGGACAGTCCTACAATGAGCAGTTCTTC
TRBV28	few	TRBJ1-4	.	CASNSLGATNEKLFF	TGTGCCAGCAACAGTCTGGGGGCCACTAATGAAAAACTGTTTTTT
TRBV7-8	.	TRBJ2-5	.	CASSLTQQETQYF	TGTGCCAGCAGCTTAACACAGCAAGAGACCCAGTACTTC
TRBV4-1	.	TRBJ2-5	.	CASSLTQGQETQYF	TGCGCCAGCAGCCTAACCCAGGGCCAAGAGACCCAGTACTTC
TRBV2	few	TRBJ1-2	.	CASSEGQGGSYGYTF	TGTGCCAGCAGTGAAGGGCAGGGAGGAAGCTATGGCTACACCTTC